Below are 22 T cell receptor beta chains sequenced from a single sample in a study of control samples from healthy donors and cancer patients. Clones were sequenced by immunoSEQ multiplex PCR, and TCRdb holds only the in-frame ones, with some missing. The sample has 55,000 to 90,000 clones; about 80% are singletons. Sequencing input: blood. The receptors were gathered from a man between 50 and 59 years old in good health.

The CDR3 loop reads CASSLVRGGYGYTF. The CDR3, as DNA: TGTGCCAGCAGCTTGGTAAGGGGCGGCTATGGCTACACCTTC. V and J are TRBV5-6 and TRBJ1-2; D is perhaps TRBD1 (5 bases). From germline, CDR1 is SGHDT and CDR2 YYEEEE. V lost 0 bases to trimming and J lost 4 bases, with 10 bases between them. The CDR3 runs to 14 residues.

The chain combines TRBV9 with TRBJ2-3; D is possibly TRBD1 (5 bases). Germline assignment: CDR1 SGDLS and CDR2 YYNGEE. V lost 0 bases and J lost 1, with 9 bases in between. This CDR3 is 15 amino acids long. The CDR3: CASSVAPGRTDTQYF. CDR3 coding DNA: TGTGCCAGCAGCGTAGCCCCAGGGCGCACAGATACGCAGTATTTT.

This chain connects TRBV12-5 to TRBJ2-4; the D gene is possibly TRBD1 (6 bases). The germline V and J ends were trimmed by 5 bases and 6 bases, with 11 bases remaining between them. This CDR3 spans 13 amino acids. The germline CDR1 and CDR2 sequences are LGHNT and FRNRAP. In nucleotides, the CDR3 is TGTGCTAGTGGTACGGGACACGTAAACATTCAGTACTTC. Its translation is CASGTGHVNIQYF.

This chain links TRBV28 with TRBJ1-1; no reliable D call. Between the trimmed V and J ends, which lost 10 bases and 10 bases, there was a span of 16 bases. The CDR3 totals 11 residues. Per germline, CDR1 MDHEN and CDR2 SYDVKM. CDR3 coding DNA: TGTGCCACCTTGGATGCCCGGGGAGCTTTCTTT. This translates into CATLDARGAFF.

This clone appeared once. J is TRBJ2-5 and V is TRBV19; 8 bases fit TRBD2. With 7 bases clipped from V and 1 base from J, the junction kept 8 bases outside the gene matches. The CDR3 length is 15 residues. The germline V gene has CDR1 LNHDA and CDR2 SQIVND (reference sequence). The DNA for the CDR3 is TGTGCCAGTAAGTCGGCGGGAGGCTTCCAAGAGACCCAGTACTTC. Protein: CASKSAGGFQETQYF.

This clone has just one count. J is TRBJ2-5 and V is TRBV6-5; D not certain. Germline values: CDR1 MNHEY, CDR2 SVGAGI. The CDR3 extends over 14 amino acids. With 2 bases removed from V and 3 bases from J, the gap between germline ends came to 10 bases. The CDR3 region has the DNA TGTGCCAGCAGTTACATGAGCTCCAAAGAGACCCAGTACTTC. It codes for CASSYMSSKETQYF.

V usage is TRBV5-1 and J usage is TRBJ2-5; D call uncertain. The V gene's germline CDR1 is SGHRS and CDR2 YFSETQ. Trimming stripped 5 bases from V and 1 base from J, with 15 bases between. CDR3 length equals 15 residues. Written as DNA, the CDR3 is TGCGCCAGCAGTTCTTCCGGTGCACTCCAAGAGACCCAGTACTTC. Protein product: CASSSSGALQETQYF.

This chain connects TRBV6-2 or TRBV6-3 to TRBJ2-1, with D perhaps matching TRBD2 (5 bases). Germline lookup yields CDR1 MNHEY and CDR2 SVGEGT. The V gene lost 6 bases and the J gene lost 3 bases, with 9 bases spanning the gap. This CDR3 has 13 amino acids. This CDR3 is CASSHRGYNEQFF. The CDR3 DNA reads TGTGCCAGCAGCCATCGGGGCTACAATGAGCAGTTCTTC.

This clone was seen a single time. The chain employs TRBV7-2 and TRBJ2-1; TRBD1 matches 9 bases. V shed 1 base and J 8 bases; nucleotides not matched to a gene: 6. This CDR3 region has 15 residues. Germline CDR1 SGHTA, CDR2 FQGNSA. CDR3 DNA sequence: TGTGCCAGCAGCTTAGAACAGGGGGCCCGTTATGAGCAGTTCTTC. Encoded protein: CASSLEQGARYEQFF.

The chain combines TRBV9 with TRBJ2-3, with no clear D. The CDR3 runs to 13 residues. V lost 0 bases and J lost 12, with 14 bases in between. The germline V gene has CDR1 SGDLS and CDR2 YYNGEE. Here the CDR3 DNA reads TGTGCCAGCAGCGTAGATTCAGCGACGGGCCAGTATTTT. This gives the protein CASSVDSATGQYF.

This sequence joins TRBV6-5 and TRBJ2-4; no definite D call. V was pared by 4 bases and J by 10 bases, with 14 bases between. CDR1 is MNHEY, CDR2 SVGAGI, per germline. The CDR3 loop spans 13 amino acids. The CDR3: CASSFGKRYIQYF. CDR3 bases: TGTGCCAGCAGTTTTGGCAAACGTTATATTCAGTACTTC.

V gene TRBV5-1 combines with J gene TRBJ2-3; TRBD2 might be the D (6 bases). The CDR3 covers 14 residues. Per germline, CDR1 SGHRS and CDR2 YFSETQ. Trimming shortened V by 4 bases and J by 1 base, and 10 bases separated the two germline ends. DNA of the CDR3: TGCGCCAGCAGCACCGGGACTCGCACAGATACGCAGTATTTT. Its translation is CASSTGTRTDTQYF.

The chain uses TRBV24-1 and TRBJ2-1; perhaps D is TRBD1 or TRBD2 (5 bases each). Germline V CDR1 and CDR2: KGHDR, SFDVKD. The V end was cut by 2 bases, the J end by 10 bases, with 8 bases between. The CDR3 loop spans 12 amino acids. CDR3 sequence reads: CATSDWGGEQFF. The CDR3 DNA reads TGTGCCACCAGTGATTGGGGCGGGGAGCAGTTCTTC.

The chain's CDR3 is CASSAPDRVEAFF. The CDR3 DNA follows: TGTGCCAGCAGCGCCCCCGACAGGGTTGAAGCTTTCTTT. The J gene is TRBJ1-1, the V gene TRBV6-5; 7 nucleotides line up with TRBD1. The CDR3 extends over 13 amino acids. The V and J ends lost 6 bases and 7 bases, in that order; junction bases with no gene match: 8. CDR1 is MNHEY, CDR2 SVGAGI, per germline.

The table lists this clone with a few counts. The chain employs TRBV6-6 and TRBJ1-2, with D perhaps TRBD1 (5 bases). Germline V gene lookup returns CDR1 MNHNY and CDR2 SVGAGI (reference sequence). This CDR3 has 16 amino acids. V gave up 7 bases and J gave up 0 bases, with 18 bases separating them. The CDR3, as DNA: TGTGCCAGCACCCCCCAGGGCCGGAGAGCTAACTATGGCTACACCTTC. Encoded protein: CASTPQGRRANYGYTF.

This sequence joins TRBV4-2 and TRBJ2-5, with 11 nucleotides matching TRBD2. In germline, CDR1 is LGHNA, CDR2 YNFKEQ. The CDR3 runs to 16 residues. V gave up 4 bases and J gave up 3 bases; unmatched junction bases: 7. The CDR3 sequence: CASSRSPGLAEETQYF. As DNA, the CDR3 is TGTGCCAGCAGCCGATCACCGGGACTAGCGGAAGAGACCCAGTACTTC.

This rearrangement joins TRBV7-2 to TRBJ2-7; a possible D gene is TRBD2 (6 bases). The CDR3 is made up of 14 amino acids. The germline V gene encodes CDR1 SGHTA and CDR2 FQGNSA. V was trimmed by 5 bases and J by 0 bases, leaving 11 bases between them. The CDR3 DNA reads TGTGCCAGCAGCGCGGGACTCCCCTCCTACGAGCAGTACTTC. This gives the protein CASSAGLPSYEQYF.

The chain employs TRBV18 and TRBJ2-1; D might be TRBD1 (5 bases). Germline CDR1 reads KGHSH; CDR2 reads LQKENI. This CDR3 spans 14 amino acids. Trimming left V 0 bases short and J 7 bases short, with 10 bases between. The CDR3 spells CASSPPRVGNEQFF. The CDR3 nucleotides read TGTGCCAGCTCACCACCCAGGGTTGGTAATGAGCAGTTCTTC.

The rearrangement joins TRBV25-1 to TRBJ1-3; a weak D match, TRBD1 (6 bases). The ends were cut back, 10 bases at V and 2 bases at J, with 12 bases in the middle. Germline V gene data show CDR1 as MGHDK and CDR2 as SYGVNS. The CDR3 is 13 amino acids. For the CDR3, the DNA is TGTGCCATCCCGAACAGGGCTGGAAACACCATATATTTT. Its protein product is CAIPNRAGNTIYF.

The genes are TRBV30 and TRBJ1-5, with D possibly being TRBD1 (5 bases). The CDR3 loop spans 15 amino acids. Germline-derived CDR1 and CDR2 are GTSNPN and SVGIG (reference sequence). Trimming removed 2 bases at V and 0 bases at J, with 11 bases between. CDR3 loop: CAWSPLGRSNQPQHF. The CDR3 coding sequence is TGTGCCTGGAGTCCCCTGGGGCGTAGCAATCAGCCCCAGCATTTT.

The rearrangement uses TRBV5-5 and TRBJ1-1; D is ambiguous. The CDR3 length is 14 residues. The ends were cut back, 1 base at V and 2 bases at J, with 9 bases in the middle. CDR1 is SGHKS, CDR2 YYEKEE, per germline (reference sequence). The CDR3 region has the DNA TGTGCCAGCAGCTTGTATTCAGGAAACACTGAAGCTTTCTTT. Its protein is CASSLYSGNTEAFF.

The rearrangement links TRBV5-4 to TRBJ1-6; D perhaps matches TRBD1 (6 bases). V lost 4 bases and J 7 bases, leaving 12 bases between the germline ends. Germline V gene sequence: CDR1 SGHNT, CDR2 YYREEE (reference sequence). The CDR3 totals 14 residues. The DNA of the CDR3 is TGTGCCAGCAGCCAACAGGGTCACAATTCACCCCTCCACTTT. Its translation is CASSQQGHNSPLHF.